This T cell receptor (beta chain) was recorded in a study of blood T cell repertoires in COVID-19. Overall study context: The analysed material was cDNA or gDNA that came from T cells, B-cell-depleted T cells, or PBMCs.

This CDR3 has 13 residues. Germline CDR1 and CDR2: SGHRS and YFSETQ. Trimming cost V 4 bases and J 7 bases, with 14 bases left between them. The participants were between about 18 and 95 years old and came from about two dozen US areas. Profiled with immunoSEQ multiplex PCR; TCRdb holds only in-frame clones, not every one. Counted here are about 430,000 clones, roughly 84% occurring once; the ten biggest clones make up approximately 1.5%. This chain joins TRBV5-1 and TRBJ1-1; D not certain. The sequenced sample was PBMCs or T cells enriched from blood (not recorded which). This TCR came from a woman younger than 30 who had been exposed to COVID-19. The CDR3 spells CASSLRLRDEAFF. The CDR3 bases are TGCGCCAGCAGCCTCAGACTACGAGATGAAGCTTTCTTT.